Listed below are T cell receptor beta chains from one sample, sequenced in a study of blood T cell repertoires in COVID-19. Profiled with immunoSEQ multiplex PCR; TCRdb holds only in-frame clones, not every one. The sample lists 100,000 to 120,000 clones; over 70% were seen once. Specimen: peripheral blood. The source is a man aged 45-65 years with acute or convalescent COVID-19. CDR3s include the opening cysteine and the closing phenylalanine or tryptophan. A D gene is named only where the DNA matches it firmly. Where a row states a size, it is once, few, many or the class of an expanded clone; other rows omit it.

TRBD2	16	TRBJ2-3	NA	TRBV9	CASSAGTSGGADTQYF	TGTGCCAGCAGCGCCGGGACTAGCGGGGGGGCTGATACGCAGTATTTT
TRBD1	15	TRBJ1-2	NA	TRBV18	CASSSGTAVNYGYTF	TGTGCCAGCTCGTCCGGGACAGCTGTTAACTATGGCTACACCTTC
TRBD1	17	TRBJ1-2	NA	TRBV14	CASSQAWNPRGNYGYTF	TGTGCCAGCAGCCAAGCTTGGAACCCCAGGGGGAACTATGGCTACACCTTC
NA	14	TRBJ2-2	NA	TRBV28	CASSGPENTGELFF	TGTGCCAGCAGTGGGCCAGAGAACACCGGGGAGCTGTTTTTT
NA	12	TRBJ1-4	NA	TRBV5-1	CASTGGGEKLFF	TGCGCCAGCACCGGCGGTGGTGAAAAACTGTTTTTT
NA	15	TRBJ1-2	NA	TRBV6-1	CASSEAQAANYGYTF	TGTGCCAGCAGTGAAGCACAGGCAGCTAACTATGGCTACACCTTC
TRBD1	14	TRBJ1-2	NA	TRBV30	CACSGQGVNYGYTF	TGTGCCTGCTCGGGACAGGGAGTAAACTATGGCTACACCTTC
TRBD1	15	TRBJ1-2	NA	TRBV5-4	CASSPPGTGSYGYTF	TGTGCCAGCAGCCCTCCCGGGACAGGCTCCTATGGCTACACCTTC
NA	15	TRBJ1-6	few	TRBV29-1	CSVGKRVTYNSPLHF	TGCAGCGTTGGGAAGAGGGTTACGTATAATTCACCCCTCCACTTT
TRBD1	14	TRBJ1-6	NA	TRBV9	CASSVWTGGSPLHF	TGTGCCAGCAGCGTTTGGACAGGGGGGTCACCCCTCCACTTT
NA	13	TRBJ2-3	NA	TRBV19	CASIGAVTDTQYF	TGTGCCAGTATAGGGGCGGTCACAGATACGCAGTATTTT
NA	14	TRBJ1-4	NA	TRBV28	CASSPAGSNEKLFF	TGTGCCAGCAGCCCCGCCGGGAGCAATGAAAAACTGTTTTTT
NA	15	TRBJ1-4	once	TRBV5-1	CASSLGQLTNEKLFF	TGCGCCAGCAGCTTGGGACAACTAACTAATGAAAAACTGTTTTTT
NA	14	TRBJ2-3	few	TRBV7-3	CASSLNSPPNTQYF	TGTGCCAGCAGCTTAAACAGCCCGCCGAATACGCAGTATTTT
TRBD1	15	TRBJ2-2	NA	TRBV3-1/TRBV3-2	CASSQFGTGAGELFF	TGTGCCAGCAGCCAATTCGGGACAGGGGCCGGGGAGCTGTTTTTT
NA	15	TRBJ1-2	NA	TRBV19	CASSPAGGPNYGYTF	TGTGCCAGTAGTCCCGCCGGGGGGCCTAACTATGGCTACACCTTC
NA	14	TRBJ1-6	NA	TRBV5-1	CASSLEAKNSPLHF	TGCGCCAGCAGCTTAGAAGCGAAGAATTCACCCCTCCACTTT
NA	16	TRBJ2-3	NA	TRBV30	CAWSHPEVEGTDTQYF	TGTGCCTGGAGTCATCCGGAGGTCGAGGGCACAGATACGCAGTATTTT
NA	12	TRBJ1-2	NA	TRBV5-4	CASSLDRNGYTF	TGTGCCAGCAGCTTGGATAGAAATGGCTACACCTTC
NA	16	TRBJ1-4	once	TRBV5-8	CASSLGQTSTNEKLFF	TGTGCCAGCAGCTTGGGACAGACCTCAACTAATGAAAAACTGTTTTTT